The rows below give T cell receptor beta chains drawn from one sample of a study of beta chain features in type 1 diabetes. Clones were sequenced by immunoSEQ multiplex PCR, and TCRdb holds only the in-frame ones, with some missing. This table has about 210,000 clones, approximately 11% appearing once. Sequenced sample: central memory CD4+ T cells from blood. The receptors stem from a man aged 18 to 35 in good health. Both conserved end residues are part of each CDR3. A D gene is named only where the DNA matches it firmly. A row's size may be missing; if present it is once, few, many or a size class.

j_call: TRBJ2-1
d_call: TRBD1
clone_size: few
v_call: TRBV30
cdr3_aa: CAWSPRRQGAIEQFF
cdr3_nt: TGTGCCTGGAGCCCCCGGAGACAGGGGGCTATTGAGCAGTTCTTC

j_call: TRBJ2-2
d_call: TRBD2
clone_size: few
v_call: TRBV7-7
cdr3_aa: CASSLGLAGSGGELFF
cdr3_nt: TGTGCCAGCAGCTTAGGGCTAGCGGGATCCGGCGGGGAGCTGTTTTTT

j_call: TRBJ2-3
d_call: TRBD2
clone_size: few
v_call: TRBV5-4
cdr3_aa: CASSHTSASTDTQYF
cdr3_nt: TGTGCCAGCAGCCATACTAGCGCAAGCACAGATACGCAGTATTTT

j_call: TRBJ2-1
d_call: -
clone_size: -
v_call: TRBV30
cdr3_aa: CAWSVLTAYNEQFF
cdr3_nt: TGTGCCTGGAGTGTACTTACAGCCTACAATGAGCAGTTCTTC

j_call: TRBJ2-6
d_call: -
clone_size: few
v_call: TRBV10-3
cdr3_aa: CAALSSGANVLTF
cdr3_nt: TGTGCCGCCTTGAGCTCTGGGGCCAACGTCCTGACTTTC

j_call: TRBJ2-1
d_call: -
clone_size: -
v_call: TRBV29-1
cdr3_aa: CSVEEGRLEQFF
cdr3_nt: TGCAGCGTTGAAGAAGGGAGGTTAGAGCAGTTCTTC

j_call: TRBJ2-5
d_call: TRBD2
clone_size: -
v_call: TRBV7-9
cdr3_aa: CASTRGEGHQETQYF
cdr3_nt: TGTGCCAGCACCCGAGGGGAGGGACACCAAGAGACCCAGTACTTC

j_call: TRBJ2-5
d_call: -
clone_size: few
v_call: TRBV7-6
cdr3_aa: CASSLQQRGETQYF
cdr3_nt: TGTGCCAGCAGCTTACAACAGAGGGGGGAGACCCAGTACTTC

j_call: TRBJ2-1
d_call: -
clone_size: many
v_call: TRBV11-2
cdr3_aa: CASSLGRNNEQFF
cdr3_nt: TGTGCCAGCAGCTTAGGCCGAAACAATGAGCAGTTCTTC

j_call: TRBJ2-4
d_call: TRBD1
clone_size: -
v_call: TRBV28
cdr3_aa: CASSLSGQGKNIQYF
cdr3_nt: TGTGCCAGCAGTCTATCGGGACAGGGAAAAAACATTCAGTACTTC

j_call: TRBJ2-2
d_call: -
clone_size: few
v_call: TRBV12-2
cdr3_aa: CASLRKNTGELFF
cdr3_nt: TGTGCAAGCCTCAGAAAGAACACCGGGGAGCTGTTTTTT

j_call: TRBJ2-1
d_call: -
clone_size: few
v_call: TRBV4-3
cdr3_aa: CASSQAGFYNEQFF
cdr3_nt: TGCGCCAGCAGCCAAGCGGGATTCTACAATGAGCAGTTCTTC

j_call: TRBJ2-3
d_call: TRBD2
clone_size: -
v_call: TRBV30
cdr3_aa: CAWSVGLAGGTDTQYF
cdr3_nt: TGTGCCTGGAGTGTAGGGCTAGCGGGAGGCACAGATACGCAGTATTTT

j_call: TRBJ1-1
d_call: -
clone_size: -
v_call: TRBV5-1
cdr3_aa: CASSSGLGAFF
cdr3_nt: TGCGCCAGCAGCTCGGGACTTGGAGCTTTCTTT

j_call: TRBJ1-5
d_call: -
clone_size: -
v_call: TRBV29-1
cdr3_aa: CSVEDPRRFKGCNQPQHF
cdr3_nt: TGCAGCGTTGAAGACCCTAGGCGATTCAAGGGATGCAATCAGCCCCAGCATTTT

j_call: TRBJ2-3
d_call: -
clone_size: -
v_call: TRBV29-1
cdr3_aa: CSGRRGVGTDTQYF
cdr3_nt: TGCAGCGGGCGGCGAGGGGTAGGGACAGATACGCAGTATTTT

j_call: TRBJ1-5
d_call: -
clone_size: -
v_call: TRBV4-3
cdr3_aa: CASSQDKGPQHF
cdr3_nt: TGCGCCAGCAGCCAAGATAAAGGGCCCCAGCATTTT

j_call: TRBJ2-7
d_call: -
clone_size: -
v_call: TRBV7-9
cdr3_aa: CASSWGEGPRYEQYF
cdr3_nt: TGTGCCAGCAGCTGGGGAGAGGGCCCTAGATACGAGCAGTACTTC

j_call: TRBJ2-7
d_call: TRBD2
clone_size: few
v_call: TRBV4-2
cdr3_aa: CASSRREGAYEQYF
cdr3_nt: TGTGCCAGCAGCCGCCGGGAGGGAGCCTACGAGCAGTACTTC

j_call: TRBJ1-4
d_call: -
clone_size: many
v_call: TRBV7-2
cdr3_aa: CASSLGQAREKLFF
cdr3_nt: TGTGCCAGCAGCTTAGGTCAGGCGCGTGAAAAACTGTTTTTT

j_call: TRBJ2-7
d_call: TRBD1
clone_size: -
v_call: TRBV5-4
cdr3_aa: CATQTGGSYEQYF
cdr3_nt: TGTGCCACCCAGACAGGGGGCTCCTACGAGCAGTACTTC

j_call: TRBJ2-3
d_call: TRBD2
clone_size: -
v_call: TRBV5-4
cdr3_aa: CASSFGLAVADTQYF
cdr3_nt: TGTGCCAGCAGCTTTGGACTAGCGGTCGCAGATACGCAGTATTTT

j_call: TRBJ2-6
d_call: -
clone_size: -
v_call: TRBV5-1
cdr3_aa: CASSSGPSGANVLTF
cdr3_nt: TGCGCCAGCAGCTCCGGACCCTCTGGGGCCAACGTCCTGACTTTC

j_call: TRBJ2-1
d_call: -
clone_size: few
v_call: TRBV30
cdr3_aa: CACRREHEQFF
cdr3_nt: TGTGCCTGCCGCAGGGAGCATGAGCAGTTCTTC

j_call: TRBJ1-1
d_call: -
clone_size: -
v_call: TRBV11-2
cdr3_aa: CASSLGGSGQNTEAFF
cdr3_nt: TGTGCCAGCAGCTTGGGTGGAAGCGGCCAGAACACTGAAGCTTTCTTT

j_call: TRBJ2-7
d_call: -
clone_size: many
v_call: TRBV29-1
cdr3_aa: CSVALGGPEQYF
cdr3_nt: TGCAGCGTTGCTCTGGGAGGCCCCGAGCAGTACTTC